Listed below are T cell receptor beta chains from one sample, sequenced in a study of human T cells and chemical hapten exposure. TCRdb reprocessed the RACE reads via MiXCR and lists one record per CDR3 protein. The sample lists 60,000 to 80,000 distinct CDR3 sequences; about 6.5% were seen once. Specimen: whole blood. The receptors shown here come from a female donor in good health. Some clones in this sample may be carry-over from other donors' samples. Each CDR3 is given with its conserved first and last residue. The D gene is left open where the match is weak. Only part of the rows carry a size: once, few, many, or a class if the clone is expanded.

>TRBJ1-2|few|15|TRBV10-2|.
CASSESGRANYGYTF
TGCGCCAGCAGTGAGTCAGGGCGGGCTAACTATGGCTACACCTTC
>TRBJ1-1|many|12|TRBV29-1|.
CSVEERDTEAFF
TGCAGCGTTGAAGAGAGGGACACTGAAGCTTTCTTT
>TRBJ2-3|few|16|TRBV7-2|TRBD2
CASSSGLAGGFDTQYF
TGTGCCAGCAGCTCCGGACTAGCGGGAGGGTTTGATACGCAGTATTTT
>TRBJ2-3|many|13|TRBV2|.
CASRPDSKGTQYF
TGTGCCAGCAGACCCGACAGCAAGGGTACGCAGTATTTT
>TRBJ1-4|many|13|TRBV29-1|.
CSVEYSNNEKLFF
TGCAGCGTTGAATATAGTAATAATGAAAAACTGTTTTTT
>TRBJ2-5|medium-sized|14|TRBV5-1|TRBD1
CASSSWTGEETQYF
TGCGCCAGCAGCTCCTGGACAGGCGAAGAGACCCAGTACTTC
>TRBJ2-7|many|13|TRBV5-1|.
CASSLADAYEQYF
TGCGCCAGCAGCTTGGCGGACGCCTACGAGCAGTACTTC
>TRBJ1-6|few|15|TRBV27|.
CASHPRAVDNSPLHF
TGTGCCAGCCATCCGAGAGCCGTGGATAATTCACCCCTCCACTTT
>TRBJ1-2|few|13|TRBV6-5|.
CASSYSQGRGYTF
TGTGCCAGCAGTTACTCACAGGGCAGGGGCTACACCTTC
>TRBJ2-3|many|15|TRBV3-1|.
CASSPTRTSTDTQYF
TGTGCCAGCAGCCCGACTAGGACGAGCACAGATACGCAGTATTTT
>TRBJ2-7|many|14|TRBV6-5|.
CASTNVGGLGEQYF
TGTGCCAGCACCAATGTGGGCGGCCTAGGGGAGCAGTACTTC
>TRBJ1-1|few|13|TRBV4-3|.
CASSQAGNTEAFF
TGCGCCAGCAGCCAAGCGGGGAACACTGAAGCTTTCTTT
>TRBJ2-3|.|15|TRBV30|.
CAWSVRGGYEDTQYF
TGTGCCTGGAGTGTACGTGGGGGTTACGAAGATACGCAGTATTTT
>TRBJ2-1|many|17|TRBV18|TRBD1
CASSPLTGPSSYNEQFF
TGTGCCAGCTCACCCTTGACAGGGCCCAGCTCCTACAATGAGCAGTTCTTC